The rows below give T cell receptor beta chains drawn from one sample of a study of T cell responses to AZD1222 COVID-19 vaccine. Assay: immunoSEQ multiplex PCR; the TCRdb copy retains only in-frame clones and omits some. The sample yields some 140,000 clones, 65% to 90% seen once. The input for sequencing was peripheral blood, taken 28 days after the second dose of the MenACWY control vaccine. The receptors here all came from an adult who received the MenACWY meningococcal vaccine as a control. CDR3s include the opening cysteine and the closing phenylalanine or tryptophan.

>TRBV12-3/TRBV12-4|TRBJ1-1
CASSSGKNTEAFF
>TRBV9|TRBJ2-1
CASSSAHLNEQFF
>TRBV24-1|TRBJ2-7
CATSDHPMGGRGYEQYF
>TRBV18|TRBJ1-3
CASSPTQSSGNTIYF
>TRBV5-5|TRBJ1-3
CASSPTLNTIYF
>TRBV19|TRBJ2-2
CASRQGGGGNTGELFF
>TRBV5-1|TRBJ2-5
CASSSLPGKETQYF
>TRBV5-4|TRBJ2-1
CASSPTAGDYNEQFF
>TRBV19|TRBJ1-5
CASSGGAEMNQPQHF
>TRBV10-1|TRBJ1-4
CASSERPDDESKGNEKLFF
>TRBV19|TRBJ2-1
CASRRAAGGPYNEQFF
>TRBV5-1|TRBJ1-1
CASSLVTGTGEAFF
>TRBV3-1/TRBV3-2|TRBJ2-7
CASSQEIGIAYEQYF
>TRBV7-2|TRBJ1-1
CASSLGAGTGGWNTEAFF
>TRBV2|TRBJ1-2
CASSPGAGSNYGYTF
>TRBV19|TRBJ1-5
CASSISDRGSLSNQPQHF
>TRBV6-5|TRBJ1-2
CASSPDSSYGYTF
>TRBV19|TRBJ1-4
CASHGLNEKLFF
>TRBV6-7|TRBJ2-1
CASSPGGQSSYNEQFF
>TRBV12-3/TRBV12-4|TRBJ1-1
CASSLMGRTEAFF
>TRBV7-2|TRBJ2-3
CASPTGDSLTDTQYF
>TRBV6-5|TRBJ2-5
CASIPRGLRQETQYF
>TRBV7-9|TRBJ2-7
CASSLEVNEQYF
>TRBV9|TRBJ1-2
CASSAYQPKVGGRSYGYTF
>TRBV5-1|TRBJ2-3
CASSWRTPGTAEDTQYF
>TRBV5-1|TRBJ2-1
CASSLVWGDNEQFF
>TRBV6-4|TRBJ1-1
CASSDEGGTEAFF
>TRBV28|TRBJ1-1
CASSSANTEAFF
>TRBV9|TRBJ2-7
CASSLGQGPGYEQYF
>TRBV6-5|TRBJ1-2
CASSPRGYTF
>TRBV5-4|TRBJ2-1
CASSLLSGGLNEQFF